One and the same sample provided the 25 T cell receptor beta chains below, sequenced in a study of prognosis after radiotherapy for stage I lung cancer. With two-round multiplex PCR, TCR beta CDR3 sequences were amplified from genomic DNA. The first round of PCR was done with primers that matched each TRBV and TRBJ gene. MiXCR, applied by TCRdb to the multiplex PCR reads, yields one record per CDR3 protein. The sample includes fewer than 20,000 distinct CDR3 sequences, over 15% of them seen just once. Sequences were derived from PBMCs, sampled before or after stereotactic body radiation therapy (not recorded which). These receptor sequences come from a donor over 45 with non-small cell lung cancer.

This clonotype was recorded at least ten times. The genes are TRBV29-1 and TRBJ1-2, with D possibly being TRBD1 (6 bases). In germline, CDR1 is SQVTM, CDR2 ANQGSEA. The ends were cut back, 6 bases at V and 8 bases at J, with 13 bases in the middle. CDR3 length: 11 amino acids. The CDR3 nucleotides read TGCAGCGTCACTACAGGGTCCGGCTACACCTTC. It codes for CSVTTGSGYTF. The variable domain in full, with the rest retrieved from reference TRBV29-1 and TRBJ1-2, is SAVISQKPSRDICQRGTSLTIQCQVDSQVTMMFWYRQQPGQSLTLIATANQGSEATYESGFVIDKFPISRPNLTFSTLTVSNMSPEDSSIYLCSVTTGSGYTFGSGTRLTVV.

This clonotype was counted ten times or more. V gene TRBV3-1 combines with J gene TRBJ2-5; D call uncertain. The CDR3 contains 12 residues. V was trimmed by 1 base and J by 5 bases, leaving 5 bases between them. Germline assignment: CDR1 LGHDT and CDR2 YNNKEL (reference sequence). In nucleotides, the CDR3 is TGTGCCAGCAGCCAAGGCTATGAGACCCAGTACTTC. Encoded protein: CASSQGYETQYF.

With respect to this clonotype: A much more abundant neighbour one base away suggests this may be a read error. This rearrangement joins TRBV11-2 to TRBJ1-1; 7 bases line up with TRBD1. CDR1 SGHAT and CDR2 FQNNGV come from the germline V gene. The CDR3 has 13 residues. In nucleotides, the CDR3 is TGTGCCACCAGCTCCAGGGGGGACACTGAAGCTTTCTTT. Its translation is CATSSRGDTEAFF.

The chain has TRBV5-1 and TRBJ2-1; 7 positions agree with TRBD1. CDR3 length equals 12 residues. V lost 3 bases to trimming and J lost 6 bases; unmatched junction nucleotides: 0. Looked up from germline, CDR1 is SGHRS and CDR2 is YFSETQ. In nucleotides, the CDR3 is TGCGCCAGCAGCTACAGGGGCAATGAGCAGTTCTTC. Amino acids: CASSYRGNEQFF. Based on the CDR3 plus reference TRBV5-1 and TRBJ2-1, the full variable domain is KAGVTQTPRYLIKTRGQQVTLSCSPISGHRSVSWYQQTPGQGLQFLFEYFSETQRNKGNFPGRFSGRQFSNSRSEMNVSTLELGDSALYLCASSYRGNEQFFGPGTRLTVL.

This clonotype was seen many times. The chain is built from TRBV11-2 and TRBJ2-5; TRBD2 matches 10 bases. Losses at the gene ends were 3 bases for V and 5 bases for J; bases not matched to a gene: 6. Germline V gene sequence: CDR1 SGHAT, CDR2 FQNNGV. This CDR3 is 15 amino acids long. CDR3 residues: CASSFLAGGRETQYF. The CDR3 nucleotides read TGTGCCAGCAGCTTTTTAGCGGGGGGAAGGGAGACCCAGTACTTC. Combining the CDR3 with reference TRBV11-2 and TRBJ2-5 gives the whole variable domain EAGVAQSPRYKIIEKRQSVAFWCNPISGHATLYWYQQILGQGPKLLIQFQNNGVVDDSQLPKDRFSAERLKGVDSTLKIQPAKLEDSAVYLCASSFLAGGRETQYFGPGTRLLVL.

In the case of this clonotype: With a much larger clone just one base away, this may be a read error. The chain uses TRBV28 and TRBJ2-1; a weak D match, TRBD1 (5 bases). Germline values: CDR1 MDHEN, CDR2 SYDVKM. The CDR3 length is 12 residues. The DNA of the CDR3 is TGTGCCAGCAGTCTCAGGGTATATGAGCAGTCCTTC. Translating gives CASSLRVYEQSF.

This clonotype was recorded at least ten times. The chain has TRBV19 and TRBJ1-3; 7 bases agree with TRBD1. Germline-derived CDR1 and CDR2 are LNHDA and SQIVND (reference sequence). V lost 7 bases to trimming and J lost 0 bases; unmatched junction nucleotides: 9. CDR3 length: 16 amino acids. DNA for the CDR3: TGTGCCAGTACCCCGAACAGGGGAGGCTCTGGAAACACCATATATTTT. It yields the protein CASTPNRGGSGNTIYF.

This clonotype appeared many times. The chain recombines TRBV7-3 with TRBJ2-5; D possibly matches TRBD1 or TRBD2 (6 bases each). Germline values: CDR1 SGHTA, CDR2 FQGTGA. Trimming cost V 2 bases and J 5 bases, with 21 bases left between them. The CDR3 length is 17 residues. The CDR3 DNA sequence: TGTGCCAGCAGCTTAGGGATGCGAGGGGGGAAGGACGAGACCCAGTACTTC. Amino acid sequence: CASSLGMRGGKDETQYF. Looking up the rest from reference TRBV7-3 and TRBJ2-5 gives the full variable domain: GAGVSQTPSNKVTEKGKYVELRCDPISGHTALYWYRQSLGQGPEFLIYFQGTGAADDSGLPNDRFFAVRPEGSVSTLKIQRTERGDSAVYLCASSLGMRGGKDETQYFGPGTRLLVL.

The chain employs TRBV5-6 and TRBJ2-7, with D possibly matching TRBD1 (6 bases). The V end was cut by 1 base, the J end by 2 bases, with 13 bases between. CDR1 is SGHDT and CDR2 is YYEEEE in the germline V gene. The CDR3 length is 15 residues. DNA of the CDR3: TGTGCCAGCAGCTTGCCAGGGGCCAGCCCCTACGAGCAGTACTTC. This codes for CASSLPGASPYEQYF.

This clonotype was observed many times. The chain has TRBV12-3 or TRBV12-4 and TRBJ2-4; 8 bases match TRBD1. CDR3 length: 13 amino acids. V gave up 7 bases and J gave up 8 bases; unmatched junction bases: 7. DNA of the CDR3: TGTGCCAGCAATCCGACAGGGGCGGACATTCAGTACTTC. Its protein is CASNPTGADIQYF.

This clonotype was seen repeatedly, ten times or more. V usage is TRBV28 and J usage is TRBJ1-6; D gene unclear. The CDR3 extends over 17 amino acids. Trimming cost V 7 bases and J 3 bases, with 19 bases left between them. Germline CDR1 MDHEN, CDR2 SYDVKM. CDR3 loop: CASKRSLGNIYNSPLHF. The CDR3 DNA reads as TGTGCCAGCAAAAGATCTTTGGGTAATATCTATAATTCACCCCTCCACTTT.

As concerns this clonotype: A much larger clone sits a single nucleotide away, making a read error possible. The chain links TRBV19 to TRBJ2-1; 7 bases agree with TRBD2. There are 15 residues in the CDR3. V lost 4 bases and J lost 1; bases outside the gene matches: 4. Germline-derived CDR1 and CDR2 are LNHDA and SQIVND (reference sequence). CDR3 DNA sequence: TGTGCCAGTAGTAAGATCGGGAGGTCCTACAATGAGCAGTTCTTC. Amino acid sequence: CASSKIGRSYNEQFF.

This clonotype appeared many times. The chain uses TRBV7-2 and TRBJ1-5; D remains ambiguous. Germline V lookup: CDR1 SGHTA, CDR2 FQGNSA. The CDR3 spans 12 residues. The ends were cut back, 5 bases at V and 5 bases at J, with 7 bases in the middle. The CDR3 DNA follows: TGTGCCAGCAGCCGTTATGATCAGCCCCAGCATTTT. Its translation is CASSRYDQPQHF.

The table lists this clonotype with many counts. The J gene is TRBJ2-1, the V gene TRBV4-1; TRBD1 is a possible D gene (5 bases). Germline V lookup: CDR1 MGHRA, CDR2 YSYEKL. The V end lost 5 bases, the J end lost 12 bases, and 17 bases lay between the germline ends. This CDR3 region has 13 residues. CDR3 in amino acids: CASSEIQGLGQFF. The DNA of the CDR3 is TGCGCCAGCAGCGAAATTCAGGGATTAGGGCAGTTCTTC.

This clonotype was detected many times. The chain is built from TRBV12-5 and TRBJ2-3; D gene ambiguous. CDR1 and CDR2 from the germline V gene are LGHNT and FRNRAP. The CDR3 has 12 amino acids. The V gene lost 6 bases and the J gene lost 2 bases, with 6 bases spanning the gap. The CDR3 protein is CASGRITDTQYF. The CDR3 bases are TGTGCTAGTGGCCGGATCACAGATACGCAGTATTTT.

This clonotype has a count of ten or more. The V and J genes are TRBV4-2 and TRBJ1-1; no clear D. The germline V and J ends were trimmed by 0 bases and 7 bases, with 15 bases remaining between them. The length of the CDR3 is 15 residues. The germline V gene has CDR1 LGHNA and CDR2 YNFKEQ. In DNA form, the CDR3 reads TGTGCCAGCAGCCAAGATATGGGGAAGATTGATGAAGCTTTCTTT. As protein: CASSQDMGKIDEAFF.

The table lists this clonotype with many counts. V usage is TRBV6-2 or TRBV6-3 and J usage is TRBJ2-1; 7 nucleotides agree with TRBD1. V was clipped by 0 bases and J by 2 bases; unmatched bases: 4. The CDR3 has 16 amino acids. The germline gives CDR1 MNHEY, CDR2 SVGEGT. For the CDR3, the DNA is TGTGCCAGCAGTTACTCGAACCAGGGGGCCTACAATGAGCAGTTCTTC. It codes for CASSYSNQGAYNEQFF.

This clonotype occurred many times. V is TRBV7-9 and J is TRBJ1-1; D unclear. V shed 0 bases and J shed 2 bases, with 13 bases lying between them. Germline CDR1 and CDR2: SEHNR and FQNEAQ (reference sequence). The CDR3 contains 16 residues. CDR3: CASSLASGRGNTEAFF. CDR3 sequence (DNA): TGTGCCAGCAGCTTAGCGTCTGGGCGGGGAAACACTGAAGCTTTCTTT.

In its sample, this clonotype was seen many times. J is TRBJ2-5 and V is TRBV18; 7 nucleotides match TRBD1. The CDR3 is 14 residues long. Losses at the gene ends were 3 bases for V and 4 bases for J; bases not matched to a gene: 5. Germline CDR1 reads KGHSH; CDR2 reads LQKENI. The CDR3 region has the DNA TGTGCCAGCTCACCCTTACAGGGGAGAGAGACCCAGTACTTC. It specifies CASSPLQGRETQYF.

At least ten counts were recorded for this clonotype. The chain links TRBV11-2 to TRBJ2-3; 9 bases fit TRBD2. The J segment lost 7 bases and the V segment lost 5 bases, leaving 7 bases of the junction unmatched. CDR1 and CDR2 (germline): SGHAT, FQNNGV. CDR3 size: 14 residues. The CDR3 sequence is CASSAGSGGYTQYF. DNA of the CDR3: TGTGCCAGCAGCGCTGGTAGCGGGGGATATACGCAGTATTTT. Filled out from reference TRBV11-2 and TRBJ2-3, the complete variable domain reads EAGVAQSPRYKIIEKRQSVAFWCNPISGHATLYWYQQILGQGPKLLIQFQNNGVVDDSQLPKDRFSAERLKGVDSTLKIQPAKLEDSAVYLCASSAGSGGYTQYFGPGTRLTVL.

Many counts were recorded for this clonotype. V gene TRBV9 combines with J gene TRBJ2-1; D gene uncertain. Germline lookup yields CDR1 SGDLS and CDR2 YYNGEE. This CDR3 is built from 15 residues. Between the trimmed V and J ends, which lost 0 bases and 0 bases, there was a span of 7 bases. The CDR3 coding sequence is TGTGCCAGCAGCGTAGGTCTTAGCTCCTACAATGAGCAGTTCTTC. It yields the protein CASSVGLSSYNEQFF.

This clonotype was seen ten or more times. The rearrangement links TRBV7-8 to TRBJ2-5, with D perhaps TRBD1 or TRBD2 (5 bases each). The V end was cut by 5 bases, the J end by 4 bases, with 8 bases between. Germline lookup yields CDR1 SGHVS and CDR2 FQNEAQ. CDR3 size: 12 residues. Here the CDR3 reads CASSGTRETQYF. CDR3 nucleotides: TGTGCCAGCAGCGGGACGCGAGAGACCCAGTACTTC.

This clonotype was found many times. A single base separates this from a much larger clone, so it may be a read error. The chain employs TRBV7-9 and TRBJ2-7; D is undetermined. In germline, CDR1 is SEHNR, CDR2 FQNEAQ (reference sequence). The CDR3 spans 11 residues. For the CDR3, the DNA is TGTGCCGGCAGCCCAGACTACGAGCAGTACTTC. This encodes CAGSPDYEQYF.

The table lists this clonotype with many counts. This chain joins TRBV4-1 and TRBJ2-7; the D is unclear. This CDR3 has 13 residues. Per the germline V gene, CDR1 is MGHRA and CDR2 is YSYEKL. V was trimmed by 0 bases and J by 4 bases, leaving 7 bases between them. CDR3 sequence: CASSQDSVYEQYF. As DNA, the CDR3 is TGCGCCAGCAGCCAAGATTCAGTGTACGAGCAGTACTTC.

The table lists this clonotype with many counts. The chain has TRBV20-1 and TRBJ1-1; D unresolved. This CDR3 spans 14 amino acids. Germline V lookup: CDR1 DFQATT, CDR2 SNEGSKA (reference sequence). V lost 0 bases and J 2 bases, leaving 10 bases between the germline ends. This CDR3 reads CSARDRVVNTEAFF. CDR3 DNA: TGCAGTGCTAGAGATCGGGTAGTCAACACTGAAGCTTTCTTT.